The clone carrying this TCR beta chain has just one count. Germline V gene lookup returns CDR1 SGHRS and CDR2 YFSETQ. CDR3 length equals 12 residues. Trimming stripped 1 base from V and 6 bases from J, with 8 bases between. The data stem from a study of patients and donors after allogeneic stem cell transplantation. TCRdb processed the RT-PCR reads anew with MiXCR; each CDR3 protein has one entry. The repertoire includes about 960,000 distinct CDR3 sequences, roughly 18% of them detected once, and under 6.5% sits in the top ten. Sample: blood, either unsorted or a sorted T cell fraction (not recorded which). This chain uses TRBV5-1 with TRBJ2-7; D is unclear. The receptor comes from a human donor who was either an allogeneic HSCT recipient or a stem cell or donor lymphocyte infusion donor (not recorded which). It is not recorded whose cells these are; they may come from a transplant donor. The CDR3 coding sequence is TGCGCCAGCAGCTTGCCCCTTAGCGAGCAGTACTTC. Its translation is CASSLPLSEQYF.